This T cell receptor beta chain appears in the sequencing data of a study of cytomegalovirus exposure and HLA in healthy donors. Study findings and constraints: Per a prior analysis, the majority of TCR beta V segments were productive roughly 90% or roughly 30% of the time. With DRB1 most and HLA-C fewest, TCR association rates differed between HLA loci in a later analysis.

The ends were cut back, 7 bases at V and 4 bases at J, with 8 bases in the middle. Germline CDR1 and CDR2: DFQATT and SNEGSKA (reference sequence). This CDR3 has 11 amino acids. With regard to this clone: Its target is unknown.

PCR used 60 Vbeta primers and 13 Jbeta primers. Source study methods: Among the unique TCR beta chains that a later analysis counted, about 84 million in all, 9.5 million to 12 million were shared. TCRdb's table, derived via immunoSEQ multiplex PCR, lists solely in-frame clones and lacks some. The V and J calls and the clone size are those of that table, but D and trimming were determined from the DNA. The table lists approximately 150,000 clones, about 80% of them singletons. This TCR was sampled from a female donor in good health and CMV-seronegative. Sequencing was done on a sample of PBMCs. V and J are TRBV20-1 and TRBJ2-1, with D unresolved. CDR3 residues: CSVKQYNEQFF. In DNA form, the CDR3 reads TGCAGTGTAAAACAGTACAATGAGCAGTTCTTC.